The 20 T cell receptor beta chains presented below share a single source sample, sequenced in a study of cytomegalovirus exposure and HLA in healthy donors (dated by TCRdb to the late 2010s). The method behind the library was the immunoSEQ multiplex PCR assay. The multiplex PCR relied on a mix of 60 forward primers for TCR Vbeta segments and 13 reverse primers for TCR Jbeta segments. TCRdb mirrors the immuneACCESS table, restricted to in-frame sequences. Some clones are absent from its copies; in checked studies, under half trace to an unresolved V gene, and the reason for the others is unknown. In this sample the table shows some 130,000 clones, 60% to 75% of which occur a single time. Of the sample, more than 1.5% is held by the ten largest clones. Sequenced sample: PBMCs. The receptors derive from a human donor in good health.

This chain links TRBV19 with TRBJ2-7, with a tentative D call TRBD1 (6 bases). Trimming stripped 2 bases from V and 3 bases from J, with 8 bases between. The germline V gene encodes CDR1 LNHDA and CDR2 SQIVND (reference sequence). This CDR3 has 13 amino acids. The CDR3 protein is CASSINRDYEQYF. As DNA, the CDR3 is TGTGCCAGTAGTATAAACAGGGACTACGAGCAGTACTTC.

This rearrangement joins TRBV2 to TRBJ2-3; 9 nucleotides align to TRBD2. The CDR3 runs 15 residues. The germline CDR1 and CDR2 sequences are SNHLY and FYNNEI. After removal of 2 bases from V and 0 bases from J, the junction contained 0 bases not matched to a gene. CDR3 nucleotide sequence: TGTGCCAGCAGTGAAAGCGGGAGGAGCACAGATACGCAGTATTTT. This codes for CASSESGRSTDTQYF. Variable domain in full (rest from reference TRBV2 and TRBJ2-3): EPEVTQTPSHQVTQMGQEVILRCVPISNHLYFYWYRQILGQKVEFLVSFYNNEISEKSEIFDDQFSVERPDGSNFTLKIRSTKLEDSAMYFCASSESGRSTDTQYFGPGTRLTVL.

This clone was observed once. This rearrangement joins TRBV19 to TRBJ2-1; TRBD2 matches 9 bases. Germline values: CDR1 LNHDA, CDR2 SQIVND (reference sequence). The ends lost 5 bases at V and 3 bases at J; junction bases unmatched: 8. This CDR3 spans 16 amino acids. CDR3 sequence (DNA): TGTGCCAGTAGTTATTTAGCGGGAGCCCGCTACAATGAGCAGTTCTTC. The encoded protein is CASSYLAGARYNEQFF.

The chain uses TRBV28 and TRBJ1-3, with TRBD1 matching over 8 bases. The CDR3 consists of 15 residues. V gave up 5 bases and J gave up 3 bases; unmatched junction bases: 6. Germline V gives CDR1 MDHEN, CDR2 SYDVKM. CDR3 sequence reads: CASSGGQVVGNTIYF. The CDR3 DNA is TGTGCCAGCAGTGGGGGACAGGTTGTTGGAAACACCATATATTTT.

The chain is built from TRBV5-8 and TRBJ2-7, with 10 bases that match TRBD1. The CDR3 consists of 15 residues. CDR1 SGHTS and CDR2 YDEGEE come from the germline V gene. V dropped 0 bases and J dropped 4; count of bases not matched to a gene: 4. The CDR3 DNA follows: TGTGCCAGCAGCTTGGAGAGGGACAGGGGTTACGAGCAGTACTTC. This codes for CASSLERDRGYEQYF.

In regard to this clone: The same CDR3 is also encoded by other DNA sequences in this sample. This sequence joins TRBV9 and TRBJ2-5; TRBD2 agrees at 8 bases. V shed 0 bases and J 2 bases; nucleotides not matched to a gene: 3. The CDR3 consists of 15 residues. Germline CDR1 and CDR2: SGDLS and YYNGEE. The chain's CDR3 is CASSVAAGGQETQYF. The CDR3 nucleotides read TGTGCCAGCAGCGTAGCGGCGGGGGGACAAGAGACCCAGTACTTC. Combining the CDR3 with reference TRBV9 and TRBJ2-5 gives the whole variable domain DSGVTQTPKHLITATGQRVTLRCSPRSGDLSVYWYQQSLDQGLQFLIQYYNGEERAKGNILERFSAQQFPDLHSELNLSSLELGDSALYFCASSVAAGGQETQYFGPGTRLLVL.

Regarding this clone: In the same sample, other DNA sequences code for this CDR3. The CDR3 loop reads CASSLAGAYEQYF. The CDR3 bases are TGTGCCAGCAGCTTAGCGGGAGCCTACGAGCAGTACTTC. V usage is TRBV7-2 and J usage is TRBJ2-7; D is possibly TRBD2 (5 bases). The V gene lost 0 bases and the J gene lost 2 bases, with 5 bases spanning the gap. CDR3 size: 13 residues. Germline assignment: CDR1 SGHTA and CDR2 FQGNSA.

The chain is built from TRBV11-2 and TRBJ2-1; D call uncertain. CDR3 size: 12 residues. Germline V lookup: CDR1 SGHAT, CDR2 FQNNGV. Between the trimmed V and J ends, which lost 2 bases and 7 bases, there was a span of 6 bases. This chain's CDR3 is CASSLTQNEQFF. The CDR3 DNA reads as TGTGCCAGCAGCTTAACACAGAATGAGCAGTTCTTC. The full variable domain, its missing parts supplied by reference TRBV11-2 and TRBJ2-1, is EAGVAQSPRYKIIEKRQSVAFWCNPISGHATLYWYQQILGQGPKLLIQFQNNGVVDDSQLPKDRFSAERLKGVDSTLKIQPAKLEDSAVYLCASSLTQNEQFFGPGTRLTVL.

This clone turned up a few times. The V gene is TRBV4-3, the J gene TRBJ2-7; the match to TRBD2 covers 12 bases. This CDR3 comprises 16 residues. With V trimmed by 0 bases and J by 6 bases, 6 bases remained unmatched. CDR1 and CDR2 (germline): LGHNA, YSLEER. In DNA, the CDR3 is TGCGCCAGCAGCCAAGAACGGACTAGCGGGACTCTCGAGCAGTACTTC. This sequence encodes CASSQERTSGTLEQYF.

The chain couples TRBV5-1 to TRBJ2-3, with 9 bases lining up with TRBD2. Germline CDR1 is SGHRS and CDR2 is YFSETQ. The CDR3 totals 17 residues. V dropped 0 bases and J dropped 5; count of bases not matched to a gene: 10. CDR3 nucleotides: TGCGCCAGCAGCTTGGGGTTGCGGGAGGGCCGGCGAGATACGCAGTATTTT. It codes for CASSLGLREGRRDTQYF.

The gene calls are TRBV27 and TRBJ2-6; TRBD2 matches at 8 bases. With 5 bases clipped from V and 1 base from J, the junction kept 7 bases outside the gene matches. This CDR3 contains 17 residues. Looked up from germline, CDR1 is MNHEY and CDR2 is SMNVEV (reference sequence). The chain's CDR3 is CASSPGGVISGANVLTF. DNA for the CDR3: TGTGCCAGCAGTCCCGGGGGGGTCATTTCTGGGGCCAACGTCCTGACTTTC.

V is TRBV29-1 and J is TRBJ1-1, with a possible D match to TRBD1 (5 bases). V lost 5 bases and J 10 bases, leaving 20 bases between the germline ends. Germline V gene data show CDR1 as SQVTM and CDR2 as ANQGSEA. The CDR3 sequence is 13 residues long. The CDR3 protein is CSVTMGGAVGAFF. In nucleotides, the CDR3 is TGCAGCGTTACTATGGGGGGTGCCGTTGGAGCTTTCTTT.

The V gene is TRBV5-1, the J gene TRBJ2-1; TRBD1 is a possible D gene (6 bases). Looked up from germline, CDR1 is SGHRS and CDR2 is YFSETQ. The CDR3 has 16 amino acids. The V end was cut by 1 base, the J end by 9 bases, with 20 bases between. CDR3: CASSLWGLGGGSEQFF. The DNA for the CDR3 is TGCGCCAGCAGCTTGTGGGGTTTGGGTGGGGGCAGTGAGCAGTTCTTC. The full variable domain, in which reference TRBV5-1 and TRBJ2-1 provide the parts outside the CDR3, is KAGVTQTPRYLIKTRGQQVTLSCSPISGHRSVSWYQQTPGQGLQFLFEYFSETQRNKGNFPGRFSGRQFSNSRSEMNVSTLELGDSALYLCASSLWGLGGGSEQFFGPGTRLTVL.

V is TRBV7-2 and J is TRBJ2-1; 14 bases match TRBD2. The J segment lost 3 bases and the V segment lost 9 bases, leaving 1 base of the junction unmatched. CDR3 length: 14 amino acids. Germline loops: CDR1 SGHTA, CDR2 FQGNSA. CDR3 loop: CARGTSGGYNEQFF. The CDR3 DNA reads as TGTGCCAGAGGGACTAGCGGGGGCTACAATGAGCAGTTCTTC.

The chain uses TRBV5-1 and TRBJ2-1, with D tentatively TRBD2 (6 bases). Per the germline V gene, CDR1 is SGHRS and CDR2 is YFSETQ. The V gene lost 4 bases and the J gene lost 9 bases, with 20 bases spanning the gap. CDR3 length: 15 residues. CDR3 DNA sequence: TGCGCCAGCAGCGTCACCGGGACTGGATCTTTTGAGCAGTTCTTC. The encoded protein is CASSVTGTGSFEQFF. Variable domain in full (rest from reference TRBV5-1 and TRBJ2-1): KAGVTQTPRYLIKTRGQQVTLSCSPISGHRSVSWYQQTPGQGLQFLFEYFSETQRNKGNFPGRFSGRQFSNSRSEMNVSTLELGDSALYLCASSVTGTGSFEQFFGPGTRLTVL.

The chain carries TRBV11-1 and TRBJ2-3, with D possibly being TRBD2 (6 bases). CDR3 size: 14 residues. Trimming removed 4 bases at V and 3 bases at J, with 11 bases between. Germline V gene sequence: CDR1 SGHAT, CDR2 FQDESV (reference sequence). The CDR3 protein is CASSSPGGTDTQYF. The CDR3, as DNA: TGTGCCAGCAGCTCACCTGGGGGGACAGATACGCAGTATTTT.

The chain joins TRBV5-4 to TRBJ2-1; TRBD2 matches at 8 bases. CDR1 and CDR2 (germline): SGHNT, YYREEE (reference sequence). CDR3 length: 15 residues. The V and J ends lost 4 bases and 4 bases, in that order; junction bases with no gene match: 7. The CDR3 loop is CASSTYSGDYNEQFF. The DNA for the CDR3 is TGTGCCAGCAGCACCTATAGCGGGGATTACAATGAGCAGTTCTTC.

The chain combines TRBV5-4 with TRBJ2-1; D is possibly TRBD2 (6 bases). This CDR3 contains 15 residues. CDR1 and CDR2 (germline): SGHNT, YYREEE (reference sequence). V lost 0 bases, J lost 1 base, and 8 bases lay in between. The CDR3 region is CASSLGGESYNEQFF. In nucleotides, the CDR3 is TGTGCCAGCAGCTTGGGGGGGGAGTCCTACAATGAGCAGTTCTTC.

The chain joins TRBV5-4 to TRBJ2-5; 7 bases are shared with TRBD1. Germline assignment: CDR1 SGHNT and CDR2 YYREEE (reference sequence). The CDR3 is made up of 14 amino acids. Trimming at V came to 4 bases and at J to 1 base, leaving 4 bases not matched to a gene. CDR3: CASSQGQAQETQYF. DNA of the CDR3: TGTGCCAGCAGCCAAGGACAGGCCCAAGAGACCCAGTACTTC.

The sample holds a few counts of this clone. This rearrangement joins TRBV6-1 to TRBJ2-1, with a possible D match to TRBD1 (6 bases). V gave up 8 bases and J gave up 5 bases, with 10 bases separating them. Per germline, CDR1 MNHNS and CDR2 SASEGT. This CDR3 region has 12 residues. CDR3 nucleotides: TGTGCCAGCCAAGGACAGAACAATGAGCAGTTCTTC. Its protein product is CASQGQNNEQFF.